The 9 T cell receptor beta chains listed next were all sequenced from one sample in a study of blood T cells in healthy people across ages. Sample-barcoded 5' priming and a J-beta primer mix drove a second PCR of roughly 7 to 11 cycles. Each CDR3 protein gets one entry after TCRdb re-called the 5' RACE reads with MiXCR. The data contain about 640,000 distinct CDR3 sequences, about 53% of them singletons. The sequenced material came from blood. Source of these receptors: a man in his fifties or sixties in good health.

The genes are TRBV5-1 and TRBJ2-6, with 10 bases aligning to TRBD1. CDR1 and CDR2 (germline): SGHRS, YFSETQ. The J segment lost 4 bases and the V segment lost 2 bases, leaving 9 bases of the junction unmatched. This CDR3 comprises 18 residues. Written as DNA, the CDR3 is TGCGCCAGCAGCTTTTTGACAGGGGGCGGATCGGGGGCCAACGTCCTGACTTTC. Translating gives CASSFLTGGGSGANVLTF.

The V gene is TRBV20-1, the J gene TRBJ2-1; 7 bases line up with TRBD1. The J segment lost 3 bases and the V segment lost 6 bases, leaving 17 bases of the junction unmatched. This CDR3 has 17 residues. CDR1 DFQATT and CDR2 SNEGSKA come from the germline V gene (reference sequence). CDR3 sequence: CSAKEVRGGGFYNEQFF. CDR3 coding DNA: TGCAGTGCCAAAGAAGTACGAGGGGGCGGCTTCTACAATGAGCAGTTCTTC.

The chain employs TRBV7-9 and TRBJ2-5, with D possibly being TRBD1 (6 bases). The assigned J gene may be wrong: the sequence end matches TRBJ2-7 better. The CDR3 spans 13 residues. CDR1 is SEHNR, CDR2 FQNEAQ, per germline (reference sequence). The CDR3 DNA sequence: TGTGCCAGCAGCGTTACAGGGTTCGGCGAGCAGTACTTC. Amino acids: CASSVTGFGEQYF.

The chain links TRBV15 to TRBJ1-6, with D possibly TRBD1 on 6 matching bases. With 1 base removed from V and 10 bases from J, the gap between germline ends came to 17 bases. The CDR3 loop spans 16 amino acids. Germline V lookup: CDR1 LNHNV, CDR2 YYDKDF (reference sequence). The DNA of the CDR3 is TGTGCCACCAGCAGAGCCCCAGGGGCTTTGGAGTCACCCCTCCACTTT. Protein sequence: CATSRAPGALESPLHF.

The V call is TRBV5-4, the J call TRBJ2-5, with TRBD2 matching 10 bases. Germline V gene data show CDR1 as SGHNT and CDR2 as YYREEE (reference sequence). The CDR3 totals 15 residues. J was trimmed by 11 bases and V by 6 bases; bases with no gene match: 16. The CDR3 loop is CASTSAGGLINEQYF. The CDR3 DNA follows: TGTGCCAGCACCTCAGCGGGGGGGCTTATCAATGAGCAGTACTTC.

This rearrangement joins TRBV2 to TRBJ2-5; the match to TRBD2 covers 7 bases. Germline-derived CDR1 and CDR2 are SNHLY and FYNNEI. The ends lost 7 bases at V and 2 bases at J; junction bases unmatched: 10. The CDR3 is made up of 15 amino acids. CDR3 sequence reads: CASTSGGEPQETQYF. DNA for the CDR3: TGTGCCAGCACCAGTGGGGGGGAGCCGCAAGAGACCCAGTACTTC.

The chain employs TRBV5-6 and TRBJ2-3, with 10 bases fitting TRBD1. Per the germline V gene, CDR1 is SGHDT and CDR2 is YYEEEE. Trimming removed 4 bases from V and 6 bases from J; junction bases left unmatched: 5. This CDR3 region has 14 residues. DNA for the CDR3: TGTGCCAGCAGCGTGGACAGGGGGATGGATACGCAGTATTTT. Protein product: CASSVDRGMDTQYF.

This clonotype was counted a few times. This chain links TRBV27 with TRBJ2-1; 9 bases are a match to TRBD2. The V gene end was trimmed by 8 bases and the J gene end by 7 bases; junction bases not matched to a gene: 15. The CDR3 contains 16 residues. CDR1 is MNHEY, CDR2 SMNVEV, per germline (reference sequence). The CDR3 is CASGPSGDPRGNEQFF. The CDR3 coding sequence is TGTGCCAGCGGCCCTAGCGGGGACCCCAGAGGAAATGAGCAGTTCTTC.

This chain links TRBV27 with TRBJ1-6; D call uncertain. The V end lost 3 bases, the J end lost 7 bases, and 7 bases lay between the germline ends. The CDR3 has 13 amino acids. The germline gives CDR1 MNHEY, CDR2 SMNVEV (reference sequence). The DNA for the CDR3 is TGTGCCAGCAGTTTCGGGGTAAATTCACCCCTCCACTTT. Its translation: CASSFGVNSPLHF.